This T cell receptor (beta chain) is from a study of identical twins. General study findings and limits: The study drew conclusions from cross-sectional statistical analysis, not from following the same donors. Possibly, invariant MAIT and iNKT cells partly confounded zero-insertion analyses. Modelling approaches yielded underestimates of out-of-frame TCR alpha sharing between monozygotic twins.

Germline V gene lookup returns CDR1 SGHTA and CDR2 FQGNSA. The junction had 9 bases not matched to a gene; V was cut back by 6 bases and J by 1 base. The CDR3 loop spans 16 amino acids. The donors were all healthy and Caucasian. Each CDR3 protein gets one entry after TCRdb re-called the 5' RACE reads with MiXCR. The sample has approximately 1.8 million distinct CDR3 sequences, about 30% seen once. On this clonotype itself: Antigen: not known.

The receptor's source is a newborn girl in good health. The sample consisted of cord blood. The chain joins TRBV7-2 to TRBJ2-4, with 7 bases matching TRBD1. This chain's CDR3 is CASSQDRAEAKNIQYF. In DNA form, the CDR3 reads TGTGCCAGCAGTCAAGACAGGGCGGAGGCCAAAAACATTCAGTACTTC.